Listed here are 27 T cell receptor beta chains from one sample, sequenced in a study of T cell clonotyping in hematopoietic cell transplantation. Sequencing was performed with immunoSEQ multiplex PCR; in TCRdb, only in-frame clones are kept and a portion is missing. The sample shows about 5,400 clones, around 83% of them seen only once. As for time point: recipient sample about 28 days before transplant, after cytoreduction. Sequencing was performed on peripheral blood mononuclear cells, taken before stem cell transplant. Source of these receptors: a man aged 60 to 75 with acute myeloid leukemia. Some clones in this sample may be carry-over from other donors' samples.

The CDR3 reads CASSLTSGGAYTQYF. CDR3 sequence (DNA): TGTGCCAGCAGCTTAACTAGCGGGGGGGCGTATACGCAGTATTTT. This chain links TRBV11-3 with TRBJ2-3; 13 bases agree with TRBD2. The CDR3 length is 15 residues. In germline, CDR1 is SGHNT, CDR2 YENEEA. V lost 2 bases to trimming and J lost 7 bases; unmatched junction nucleotides: 3. Full variable domain (outside the CDR3, taken from reference TRBV11-3 and TRBJ2-3): EAGVVQSPRYKIIEKKQPVAFWCNPISGHNTLYWYLQNLGQGPELLIRYENEEAVDDSQLPKDRFSAERLKGVDSTLKIQPAELGDSAVYLCASSLTSGGAYTQYFGPGTRLTVL.

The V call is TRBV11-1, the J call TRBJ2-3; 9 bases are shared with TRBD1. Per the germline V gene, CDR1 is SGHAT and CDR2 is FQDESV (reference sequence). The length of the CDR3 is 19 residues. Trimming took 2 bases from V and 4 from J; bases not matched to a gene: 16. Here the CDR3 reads CASSLSWTGEGGTSDTQYF. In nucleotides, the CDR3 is TGTGCCAGCAGCTTAAGCTGGACAGGGGAGGGCGGCACATCAGATACGCAGTATTTT. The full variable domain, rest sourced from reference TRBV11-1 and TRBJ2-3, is EAEVAQSPRYKITEKSQAVAFWCDPISGHATLYWYRQILGQGPELLVQFQDESVVDDSQLPKDRFSAERLKGVDSTLKIQPAELGDSAMYLCASSLSWTGEGGTSDTQYFGPGTRLTVL.

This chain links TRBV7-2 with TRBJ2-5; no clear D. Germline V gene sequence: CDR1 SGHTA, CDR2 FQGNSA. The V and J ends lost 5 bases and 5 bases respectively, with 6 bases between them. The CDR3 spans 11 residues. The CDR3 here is CASSAIETQYF. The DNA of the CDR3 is TGTGCCAGCAGCGCTATCGAGACCCAGTACTTC. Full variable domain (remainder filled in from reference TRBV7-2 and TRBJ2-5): GAGVSQSPSNKVTEKGKDVELRCDPISGHTALYWYRQSLGQGLEFLIYFQGNSAPDKSGLPSDRFSAERTGGSVSTLTIQRTQQEDSAVYLCASSAIETQYFGPGTRLLVL.

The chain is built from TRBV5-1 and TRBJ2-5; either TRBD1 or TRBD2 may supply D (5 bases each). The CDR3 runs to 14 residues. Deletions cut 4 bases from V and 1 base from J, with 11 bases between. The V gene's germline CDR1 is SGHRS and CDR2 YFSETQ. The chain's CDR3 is CASSPGPSQETQYF. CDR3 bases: TGCGCCAGCAGCCCGGGACCCAGCCAAGAGACCCAGTACTTC. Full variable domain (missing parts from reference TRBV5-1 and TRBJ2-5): KAGVTQTPRYLIKTRGQQVTLSCSPISGHRSVSWYQQTPGQGLQFLFEYFSETQRNKGNFPGRFSGRQFSNSRSEMNVSTLELGDSALYLCASSPGPSQETQYFGPGTRLLVL.

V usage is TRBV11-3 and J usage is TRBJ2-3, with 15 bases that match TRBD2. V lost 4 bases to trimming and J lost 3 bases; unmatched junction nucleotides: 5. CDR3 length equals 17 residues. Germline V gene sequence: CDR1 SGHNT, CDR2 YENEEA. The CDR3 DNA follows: TGTGCCAGCAGCTCCGGACTAGCGGGAGGGCCGACAGATACGCAGTATTTT. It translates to CASSSGLAGGPTDTQYF.

The CDR3 DNA is TGTGCCAGCAGCTCTACGATCCGGGCCCGGGGGGGCACTGAAGCTTTCTTT. Protein product: CASSSTIRARGGTEAFF. The V call is TRBV5-4, the J call TRBJ1-1; a weak D match, TRBD1 (5 bases). V shed 3 bases and J shed 4 bases, with 22 bases lying between them. The CDR3 is 17 residues long. Germline V CDR1 and CDR2: SGHNT, YYREEE (reference sequence).

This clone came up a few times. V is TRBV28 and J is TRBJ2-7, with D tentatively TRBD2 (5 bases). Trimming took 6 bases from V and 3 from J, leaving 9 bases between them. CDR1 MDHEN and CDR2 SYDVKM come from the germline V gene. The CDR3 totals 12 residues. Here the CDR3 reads CASSSTSYEQYF. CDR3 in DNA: TGTGCCAGCAGCTCCACTAGCTACGAGCAGTACTTC.

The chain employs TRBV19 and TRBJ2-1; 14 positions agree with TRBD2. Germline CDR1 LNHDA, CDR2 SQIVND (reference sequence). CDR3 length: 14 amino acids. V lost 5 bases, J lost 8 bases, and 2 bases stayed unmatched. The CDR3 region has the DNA TGTGCCAGTAGTGGGACTAGCGGGAGCTATGAGCAGTTCTTC. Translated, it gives CASSGTSGSYEQFF.

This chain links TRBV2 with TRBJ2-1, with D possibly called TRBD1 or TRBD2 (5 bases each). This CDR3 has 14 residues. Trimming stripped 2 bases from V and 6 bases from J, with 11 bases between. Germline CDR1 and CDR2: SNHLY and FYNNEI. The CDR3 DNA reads TGTGCCAGCAGTGAACTGGGGGTAGGCAATGAGCAGTTCTTC. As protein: CASSELGVGNEQFF.

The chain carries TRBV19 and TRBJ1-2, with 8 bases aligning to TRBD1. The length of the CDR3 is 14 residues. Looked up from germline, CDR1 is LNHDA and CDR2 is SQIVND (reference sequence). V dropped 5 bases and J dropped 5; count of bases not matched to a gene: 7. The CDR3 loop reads CASSEEDREYGYTF. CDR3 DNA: TGTGCCAGTAGTGAAGAGGACAGGGAGTATGGCTACACCTTC. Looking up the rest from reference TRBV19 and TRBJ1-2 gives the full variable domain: DGGITQSPKYLFRKEGQNVTLSCEQNLNHDAMYWYRQDPGQGLRLIYYSQIVNDFQKGDIAEGYSVSREKKESFPLTVTSAQKNPTAFYLCASSEEDREYGYTFGSGTRLTVV.

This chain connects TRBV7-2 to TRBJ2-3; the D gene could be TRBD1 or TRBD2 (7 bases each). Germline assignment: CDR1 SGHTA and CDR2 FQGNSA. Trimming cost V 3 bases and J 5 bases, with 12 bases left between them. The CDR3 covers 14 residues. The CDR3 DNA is TGTGCCAGCAGCTTGGCAGGGGGGGTAGATACGCAGTATTTT. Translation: CASSLAGGVDTQYF.

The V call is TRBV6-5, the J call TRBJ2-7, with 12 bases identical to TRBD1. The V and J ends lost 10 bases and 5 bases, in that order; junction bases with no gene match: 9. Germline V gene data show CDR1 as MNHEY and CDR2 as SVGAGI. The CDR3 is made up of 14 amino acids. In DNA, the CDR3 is TGTGCCACCGGAGGGGACAGGGGGCGAAACGAGCAGTACTTC. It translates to CATGGDRGRNEQYF.

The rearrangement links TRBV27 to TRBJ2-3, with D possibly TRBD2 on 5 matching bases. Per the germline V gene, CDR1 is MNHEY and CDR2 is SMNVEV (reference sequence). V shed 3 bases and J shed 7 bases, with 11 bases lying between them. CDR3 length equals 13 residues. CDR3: CASSFTTGNTQYF. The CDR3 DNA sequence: TGTGCCAGCAGTTTTACCACGGGAAATACGCAGTATTTT.

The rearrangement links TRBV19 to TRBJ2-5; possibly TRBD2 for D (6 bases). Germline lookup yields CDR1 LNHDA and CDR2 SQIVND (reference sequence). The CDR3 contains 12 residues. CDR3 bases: TGTGCGACGGGGGAGAACCAAGAGACCCAGTACTTC. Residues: CATGENQETQYF.

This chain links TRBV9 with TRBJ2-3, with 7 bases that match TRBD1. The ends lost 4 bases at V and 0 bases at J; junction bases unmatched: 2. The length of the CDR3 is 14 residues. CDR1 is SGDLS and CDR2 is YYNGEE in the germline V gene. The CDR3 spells CASSWTGSTDTQYF. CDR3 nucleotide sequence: TGTGCCAGCAGCTGGACAGGTAGCACAGATACGCAGTATTTT.

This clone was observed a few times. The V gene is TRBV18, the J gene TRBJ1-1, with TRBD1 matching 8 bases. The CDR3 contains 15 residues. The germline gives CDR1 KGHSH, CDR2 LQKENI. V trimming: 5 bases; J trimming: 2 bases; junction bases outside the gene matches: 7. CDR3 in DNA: TGTGCCAGCTCAACCTCGGGACAGGCTAACACTGAAGCTTTCTTT. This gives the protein CASSTSGQANTEAFF. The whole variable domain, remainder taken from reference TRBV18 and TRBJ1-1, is NAGVMQNPRHLVRRRGQEARLRCSPMKGHSHVYWYRQLPEEGLKFMVYLQKENIIDESGMPKERFSAEFPKEGPSILRIQQVVRGDSAAYFCASSTSGQANTEAFFGQGTRLTVV.

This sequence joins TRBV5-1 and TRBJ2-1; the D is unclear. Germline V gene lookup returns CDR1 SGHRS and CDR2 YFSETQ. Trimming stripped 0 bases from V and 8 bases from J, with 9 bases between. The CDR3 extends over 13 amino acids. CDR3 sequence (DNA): TGCGCCAGCAGCTTGGAGCCTAGTCATGAGCAGTTCTTC. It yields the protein CASSLEPSHEQFF.

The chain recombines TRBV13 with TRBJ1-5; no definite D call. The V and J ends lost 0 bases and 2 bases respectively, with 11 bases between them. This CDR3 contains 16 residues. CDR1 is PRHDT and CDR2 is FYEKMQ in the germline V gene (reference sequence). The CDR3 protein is CASSLGRSGGNQPQHF. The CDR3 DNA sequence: TGTGCCAGCAGCTTAGGGAGGTCGGGCGGCAATCAGCCCCAGCATTTT.

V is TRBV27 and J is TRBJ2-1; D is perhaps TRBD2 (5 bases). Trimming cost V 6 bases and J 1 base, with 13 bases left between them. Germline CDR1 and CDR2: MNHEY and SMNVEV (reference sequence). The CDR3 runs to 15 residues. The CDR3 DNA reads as TGTGCCAGCAGCCCCGAGGGAGTTTCCTACAATGAGCAGTTCTTC. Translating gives CASSPEGVSYNEQFF.

CDR3 residues: CASSGTGGNQPQHF. CDR3 coding DNA: TGTGCCAGTTCCGGGACAGGGGGCAATCAGCCCCAGCATTTT. The V gene is TRBV2, the J gene TRBJ1-5, with TRBD1 matching over 10 bases. The CDR3 spans 14 residues. The germline gives CDR1 SNHLY, CDR2 FYNNEI. Trimming removed 9 bases from V and 2 bases from J; junction bases left unmatched: 4.

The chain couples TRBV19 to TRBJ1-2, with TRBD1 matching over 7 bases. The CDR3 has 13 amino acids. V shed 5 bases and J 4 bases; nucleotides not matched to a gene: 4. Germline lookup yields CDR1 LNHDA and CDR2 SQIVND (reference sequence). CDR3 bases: TGTGCCAGTAGTCCCGGGACAGTCTATGGCTACACCTTC. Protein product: CASSPGTVYGYTF.

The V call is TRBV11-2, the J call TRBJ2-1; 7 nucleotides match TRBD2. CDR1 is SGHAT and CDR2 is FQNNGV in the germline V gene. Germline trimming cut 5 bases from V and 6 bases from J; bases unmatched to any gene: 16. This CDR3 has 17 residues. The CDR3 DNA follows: TGTGCCAGCAGCCCCCGAGGGGTTGGCGGGAGAATCAATGAGCAGTTCTTC. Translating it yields CASSPRGVGGRINEQFF.

In nucleotides, the CDR3 is TGTGCCAGCAGCGGGGGACAGAATCAGCCCCAGCATTTT. It is translated as CASSGGQNQPQHF. This rearrangement joins TRBV6-6 to TRBJ1-5, with 7 bases fitting TRBD1. The CDR3 is made up of 13 amino acids. CDR1 and CDR2 (germline): MNHNY, SVGAGI (reference sequence). With V trimmed by 6 bases and J by 4 bases, 3 bases remained unmatched.

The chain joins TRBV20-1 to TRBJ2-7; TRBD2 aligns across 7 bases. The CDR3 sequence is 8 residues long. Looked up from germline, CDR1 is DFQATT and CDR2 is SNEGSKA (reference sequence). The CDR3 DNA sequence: TGCAGCGCCGGGGGGAAGTACTTC. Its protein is CSAGGKYF.

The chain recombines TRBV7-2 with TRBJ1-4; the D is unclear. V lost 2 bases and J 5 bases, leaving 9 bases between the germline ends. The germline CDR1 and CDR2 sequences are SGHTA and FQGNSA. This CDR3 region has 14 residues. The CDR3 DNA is TGTGCCAGCAGCTTAAACCCCTCCAATGAAAAACTGTTTTTT. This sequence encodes CASSLNPSNEKLFF.

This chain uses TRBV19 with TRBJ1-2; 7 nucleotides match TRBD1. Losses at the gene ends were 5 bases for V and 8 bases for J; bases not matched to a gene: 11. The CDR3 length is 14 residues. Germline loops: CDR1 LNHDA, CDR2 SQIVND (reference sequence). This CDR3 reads CASSATRGTGGYTF. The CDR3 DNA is TGTGCCAGTAGTGCGACCAGGGGGACTGGAGGCTACACCTTC.

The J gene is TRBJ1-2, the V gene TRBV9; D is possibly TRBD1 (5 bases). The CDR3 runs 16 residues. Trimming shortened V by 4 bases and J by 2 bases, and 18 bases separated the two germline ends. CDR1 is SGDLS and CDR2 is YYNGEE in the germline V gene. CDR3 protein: CASSPTIGKGNYGYTF. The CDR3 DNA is TGTGCCAGCAGCCCAACGATAGGGAAGGGGAACTATGGCTACACCTTC.